This TCR beta chain was recorded in a study of blood T cell repertoires in COVID-19 (dated by TCRdb to 2019 to 2021). Regarding the research as a whole: Collaborator samples came from the United States, Italy and Spain and covered acute and convalescent phases of COVID-19. The prospective study material was composed of cDNA or gDNA derived from T cells, B-cell-depleted T cells, or PBMCs. Subjects who had been exposed to COVID-19, were actively infected with it, or had recovered from it provided the deeply sampled blood TCRbeta repertoires that made up the dataset. A freely available public database, intended as a resource for researchers studying the immune response to SARS-CoV-2, is where the repertoires were released. The samples were drawn from the first 160 participants of the ongoing ImmuneRACE study and from 1,254 subjects provided by 6 global collaborators. Nearly every sample came with metadata listing a de-identified subject ID, COVID-19 status, age in years and sex. HLA class I and class II types, where available, came from metadata supplied by the sample provider rather than from assay-based typing. Results and caveats for the whole study, not just this receptor: The quantity of clinical and demographic metadata differed by source and by participant and was supplied without curation.

TCRbeta CDR3 regions were amplified from genomic DNA using the immunoSEQ Assay, a bias-controlled multiplex PCR. The study's processing was this. Within the assay, amplification of reference gene primers was used to estimate how many nucleated cells each sample contained. To quantify the absolute abundance of each unique TCRbeta CDR3 rearrangement, sequence reads were collapsed and filtered. Productive Simpson clonality was computed per sample as the square root of Simpson's diversity index over productive rearrangements. TCRdb obtained this table from immuneACCESS and retained in-frame rearrangements with V and J assigned. These tables miss some clones; where compared with another copy, unresolved V genes account for less than half of the shortfall, and the remainder is unexplained. The V and J calls and clone size were taken over from that table, and D and trimming were inferred from the DNA. The sample contains roughly 400,000 clones, nearly 90% of them found a single time. Roughly 2% of the sample is taken by the ten largest.

The germline V gene (reference sequence) specifies MNHEY as CDR1 and SMNVEV as CDR2. The CDR3 numbers 14 residues from cysteine through phenylalanine. Only the CDR3 DNA stays, 42 bases, in frame from base 1. Compared with germline, V lacks 10 bases and J lacks 6 bases; bases without a gene match: 9. In the prospective study, participants were roughly 18 to 100 years old, resided in about 25 geographic areas of the United States, and were enrolled through a virtual design. In the prospective study, participants were assigned to cohorts based on the clinical history participants reported in a screening survey and a study questionnaire. In the prospective study, mobile phlebotomists collected whole blood, serum and a nasopharyngeal or oropharyngeal swab from each participant. Participants in the prospective study had the option to provide additional blood draws and questionnaires over a 2-month period. Blood samples from the prospective study were shipped frozen or at room temperature prior to DNA extraction.

Remarks on this clone: Its antigen specificity is not known. The record has no base qualities; no much larger clone is one base away.

Sequenced sample: PBMCs or T cells enriched from blood (not recorded which). This receptor chain uses TRBV27 and TRBJ1-6, and TRBD1 aligns with 7 junction nucleotides. The source of this sequence is a woman in her 40s with acute COVID-19. The CDR3 in this case is CAIRRGDSNSPLHF. In nucleotide form, the sequence is TGTGCCATCCGTCGCGGGGACAGTAATTCACCCCTCCACTTT.